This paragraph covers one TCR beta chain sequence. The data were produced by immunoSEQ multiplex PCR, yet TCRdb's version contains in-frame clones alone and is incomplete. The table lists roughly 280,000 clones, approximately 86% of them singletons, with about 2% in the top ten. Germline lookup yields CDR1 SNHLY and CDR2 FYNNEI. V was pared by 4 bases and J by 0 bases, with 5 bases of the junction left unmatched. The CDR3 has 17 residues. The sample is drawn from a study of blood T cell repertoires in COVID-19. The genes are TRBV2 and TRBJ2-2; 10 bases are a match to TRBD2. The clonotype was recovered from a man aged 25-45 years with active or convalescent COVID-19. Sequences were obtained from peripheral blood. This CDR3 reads CASSGPSGGANTGELFF. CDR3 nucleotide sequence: TGTGCCAGCAGTGGTCCTAGCGGGGGAGCGAACACCGGGGAGCTGTTTTTT.